This T cell receptor (beta chain) was identified during a study of blood T cell repertoires in COVID-19 (TCRdb year 2020). For context, the study as a whole: Samples covering the acute and convalescent phases of COVID-19 were provided by collaborators in the United States, Italy and Spain. The material from the prospective study consisted of cDNA or gDNA derived from T cells, B-cell-depleted T cells, or PBMCs. The repertoires were released in a freely available public database meant as a resource for research on the immune response to SARS-CoV-2. The sample metadata nearly always contained a de-identified subject ID, COVID-19 status, age in years and sex. HLA class I and class II types, where available, came from metadata supplied by the sample provider rather than from assay-based typing. The dataset comprised deeply sampled blood TCRbeta repertoires from subjects exposed to, actively infected with, or recovered from COVID-19. The samples were drawn from two sources: the first 160 participants of the ongoing ImmuneRACE study, and approximately 1,300 subjects contributed by 6 global collaborators. The study at large found these results: How much clinical and demographic metadata was included differed by source and by participant, and the metadata was provided uncurated.

This clone was found a few times. What antigen it recognizes has not been identified. Base qualities were left out, and no much larger clone turns up one base away. Trimming takes 1 base from V and 6 bases from J, and the germline ends sit 12 bases apart. The germline V gene yields SGHTA for CDR1 and FQGNSA for CDR2. Inclusive of the bounding cysteine and phenylalanine, the CDR3 is 14 residues long. Only the CDR3 portion is preserved as DNA: 42 bases, with reading frame beginning at the first base. TCRbeta CDR3 regions were amplified from genomic DNA by means of the immunoSEQ Assay, a bias-controlled multiplex PCR. Regarding the original processing steps: Nucleated cell counts per sample were estimated from amplification of reference gene primers within the assay. To quantify the absolute abundance of each unique TCRbeta CDR3 rearrangement, sequence reads were collapsed and filtered. For each sample, productive Simpson clonality was calculated as the square root of Simpson's diversity index across productive rearrangements. This immuneACCESS table, as held by TCRdb, lists in-frame sequences with V and J called but not all clones. Of the missing ones, under half trace to an unresolved V gene in checked studies; the others have no known cause. V, J and clone size are taken as reported in that table, and D and trimming were inferred from the DNA itself. The sample includes 300,000 to 400,000 clones, with more than 85% observed a single time. The ten most abundant clones make up less than 3.5% of the sample.

Whole blood was collected in K2EDTA tubes by collaborating institutions according to the institutions' own protocols. Collaborator samples were shipped for TCRbeta analysis as frozen whole blood, isolated PBMCs, or DNA extracted from either sample type. The source is a human donor in a cohort sampled during active COVID-19. Sequenced sample: peripheral blood. Recombination connected TRBV7-2 to TRBJ1-2; confidence is insufficient to name the D gene. The nucleotides read TGTGCCAGCAGCTTAGATAGAACCCCCAATGGCTACACCTTC. Its protein reads: CASSLDRTPNGYTF.